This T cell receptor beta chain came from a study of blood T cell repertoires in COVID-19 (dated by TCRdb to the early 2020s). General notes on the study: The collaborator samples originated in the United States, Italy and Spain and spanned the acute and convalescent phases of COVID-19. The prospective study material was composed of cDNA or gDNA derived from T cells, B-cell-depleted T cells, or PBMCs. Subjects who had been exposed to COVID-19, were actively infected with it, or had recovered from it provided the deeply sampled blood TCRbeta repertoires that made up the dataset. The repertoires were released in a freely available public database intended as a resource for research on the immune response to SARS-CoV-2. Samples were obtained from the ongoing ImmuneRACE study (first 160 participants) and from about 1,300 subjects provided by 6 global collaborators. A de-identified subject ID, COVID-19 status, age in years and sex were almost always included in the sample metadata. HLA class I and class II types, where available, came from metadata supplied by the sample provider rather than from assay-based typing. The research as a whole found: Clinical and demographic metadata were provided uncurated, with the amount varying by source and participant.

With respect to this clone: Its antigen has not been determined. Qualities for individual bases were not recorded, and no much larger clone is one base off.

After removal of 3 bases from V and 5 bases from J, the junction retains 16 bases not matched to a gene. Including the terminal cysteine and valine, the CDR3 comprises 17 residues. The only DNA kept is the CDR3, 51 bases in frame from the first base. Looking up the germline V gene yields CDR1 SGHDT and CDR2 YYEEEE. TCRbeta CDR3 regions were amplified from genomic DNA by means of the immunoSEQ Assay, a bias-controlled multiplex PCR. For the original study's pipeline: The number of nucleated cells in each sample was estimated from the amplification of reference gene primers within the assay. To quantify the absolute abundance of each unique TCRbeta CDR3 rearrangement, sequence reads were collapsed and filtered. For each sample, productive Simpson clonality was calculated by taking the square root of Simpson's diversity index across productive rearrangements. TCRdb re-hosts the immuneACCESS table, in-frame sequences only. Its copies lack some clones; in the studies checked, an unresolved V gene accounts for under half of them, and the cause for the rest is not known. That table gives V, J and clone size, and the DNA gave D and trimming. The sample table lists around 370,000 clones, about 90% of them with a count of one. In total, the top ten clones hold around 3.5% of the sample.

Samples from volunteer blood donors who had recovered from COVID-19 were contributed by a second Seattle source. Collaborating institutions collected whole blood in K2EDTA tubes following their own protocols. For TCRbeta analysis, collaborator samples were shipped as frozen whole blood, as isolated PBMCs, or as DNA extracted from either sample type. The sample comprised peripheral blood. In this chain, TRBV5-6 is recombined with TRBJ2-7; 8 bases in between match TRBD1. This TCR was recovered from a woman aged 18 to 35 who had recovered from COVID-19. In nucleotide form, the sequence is TGTGCCAGCAGCTACCTTACCGGACGGGACAGGTGGGACGAGCAGTACGTC. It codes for CASSYLTGRDRWDEQYV.